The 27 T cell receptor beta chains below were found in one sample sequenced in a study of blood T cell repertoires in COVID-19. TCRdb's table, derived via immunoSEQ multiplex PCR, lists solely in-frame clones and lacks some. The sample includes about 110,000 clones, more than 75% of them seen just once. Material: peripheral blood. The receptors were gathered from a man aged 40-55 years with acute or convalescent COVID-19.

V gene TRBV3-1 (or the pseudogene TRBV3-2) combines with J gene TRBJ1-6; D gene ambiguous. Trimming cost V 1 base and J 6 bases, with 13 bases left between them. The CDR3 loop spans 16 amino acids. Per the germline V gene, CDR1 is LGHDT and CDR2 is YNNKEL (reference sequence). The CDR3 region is CASSQGSNMVNSPLHF. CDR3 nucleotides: TGTGCCAGCAGCCAAGGATCAAACATGGTTAATTCACCCCTCCACTTT.

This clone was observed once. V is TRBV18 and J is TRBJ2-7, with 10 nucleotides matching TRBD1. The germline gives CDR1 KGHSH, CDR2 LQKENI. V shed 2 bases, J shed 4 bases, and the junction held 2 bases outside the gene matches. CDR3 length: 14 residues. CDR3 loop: CASSPGTGVYEQYF. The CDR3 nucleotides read TGTGCCAGCTCACCAGGGACAGGGGTATACGAGCAGTACTTC.

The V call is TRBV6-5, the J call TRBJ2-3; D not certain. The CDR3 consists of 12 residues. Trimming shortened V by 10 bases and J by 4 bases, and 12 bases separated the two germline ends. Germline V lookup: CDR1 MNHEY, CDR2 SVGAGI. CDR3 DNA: TGTGCCACCACCTCAACTGCAGATACGCAGTATTTT. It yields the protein CATTSTADTQYF.

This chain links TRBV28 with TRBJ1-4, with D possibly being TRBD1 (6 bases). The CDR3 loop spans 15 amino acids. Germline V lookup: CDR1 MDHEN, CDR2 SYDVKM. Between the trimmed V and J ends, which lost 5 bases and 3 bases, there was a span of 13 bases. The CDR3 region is CASSPTGNPNEKLFF. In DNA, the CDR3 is TGTGCCAGCAGTCCAACAGGGAACCCTAATGAAAAACTGTTTTTT.

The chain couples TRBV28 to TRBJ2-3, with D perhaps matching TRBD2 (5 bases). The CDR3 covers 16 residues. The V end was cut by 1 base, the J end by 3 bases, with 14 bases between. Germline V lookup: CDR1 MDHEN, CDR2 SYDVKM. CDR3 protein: CASSLLFATGTDTQYF. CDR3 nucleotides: TGTGCCAGCAGTTTATTGTTCGCCACGGGGACAGATACGCAGTATTTT.

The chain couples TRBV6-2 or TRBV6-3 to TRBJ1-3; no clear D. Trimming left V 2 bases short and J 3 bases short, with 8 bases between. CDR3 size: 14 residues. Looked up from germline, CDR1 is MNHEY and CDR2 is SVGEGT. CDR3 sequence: CASSYDGGGNTIYF. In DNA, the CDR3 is TGTGCCAGCAGTTACGATGGAGGTGGAAACACCATATATTTT.

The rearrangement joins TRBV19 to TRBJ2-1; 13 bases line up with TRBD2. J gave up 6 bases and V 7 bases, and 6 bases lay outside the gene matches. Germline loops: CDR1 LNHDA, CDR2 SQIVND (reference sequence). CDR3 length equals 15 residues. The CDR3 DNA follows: TGTGCCAGTAAACTAGCGGGAGGGCCGGGCAATGAGCAGTTCTTC. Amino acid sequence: CASKLAGGPGNEQFF. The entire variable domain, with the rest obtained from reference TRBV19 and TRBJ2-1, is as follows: DGGITQSPKYLFRKEGQNVTLSCEQNLNHDAMYWYRQDPGQGLRLIYYSQIVNDFQKGDIAEGYSVSREKKESFPLTVTSAQKNPTAFYLCASKLAGGPGNEQFFGPGTRLTVL.

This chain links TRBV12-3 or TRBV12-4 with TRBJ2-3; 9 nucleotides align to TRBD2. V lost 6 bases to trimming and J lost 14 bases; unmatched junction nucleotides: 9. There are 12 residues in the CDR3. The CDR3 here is CASRSGGGRGYF. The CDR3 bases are TGTGCCAGCAGATCTGGGGGCGGGAGGGGGTATTTT.

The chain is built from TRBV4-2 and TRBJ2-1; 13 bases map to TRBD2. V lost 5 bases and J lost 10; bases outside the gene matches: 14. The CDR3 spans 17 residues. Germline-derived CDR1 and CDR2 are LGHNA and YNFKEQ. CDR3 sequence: CASSYRTSGGPGREQFF. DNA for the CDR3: TGTGCCAGCAGCTATCGGACTAGCGGGGGCCCGGGGAGGGAGCAGTTCTTC.

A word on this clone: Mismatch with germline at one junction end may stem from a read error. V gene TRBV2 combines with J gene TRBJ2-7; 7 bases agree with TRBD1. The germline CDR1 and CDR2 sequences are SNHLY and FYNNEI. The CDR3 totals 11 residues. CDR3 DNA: TGTGCCAGTGATGGGTCGGACAGGCCTCTCTTC. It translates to CASDGSDRPLF.

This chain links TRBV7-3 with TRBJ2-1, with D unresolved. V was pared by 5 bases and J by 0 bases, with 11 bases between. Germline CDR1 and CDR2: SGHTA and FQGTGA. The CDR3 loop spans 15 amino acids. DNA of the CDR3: TGTGCCAGCAGCCCCCAGCTAGTCTCCTACAATGAGCAGTTCTTC. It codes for CASSPQLVSYNEQFF.

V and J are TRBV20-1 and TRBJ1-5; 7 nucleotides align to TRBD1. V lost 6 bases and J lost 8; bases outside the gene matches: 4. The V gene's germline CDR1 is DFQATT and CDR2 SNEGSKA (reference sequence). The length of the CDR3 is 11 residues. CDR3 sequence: CSAPGTEPQHF. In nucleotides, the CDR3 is TGCAGTGCCCCCGGGACAGAGCCCCAGCATTTT.

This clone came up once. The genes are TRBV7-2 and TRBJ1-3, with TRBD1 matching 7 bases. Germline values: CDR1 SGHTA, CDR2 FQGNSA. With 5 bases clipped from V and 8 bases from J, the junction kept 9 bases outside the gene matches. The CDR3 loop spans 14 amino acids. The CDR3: CASSEGGAGHTIYF. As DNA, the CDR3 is TGTGCCAGCAGCGAAGGGGGCGCCGGGCACACCATATATTTT.

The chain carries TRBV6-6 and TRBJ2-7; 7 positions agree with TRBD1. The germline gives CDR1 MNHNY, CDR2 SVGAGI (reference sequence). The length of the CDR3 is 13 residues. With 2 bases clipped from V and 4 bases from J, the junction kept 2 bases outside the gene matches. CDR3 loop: CASSYRDSYEQYF. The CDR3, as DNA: TGTGCCAGCAGTTACCGGGACAGTTACGAGCAGTACTTC.

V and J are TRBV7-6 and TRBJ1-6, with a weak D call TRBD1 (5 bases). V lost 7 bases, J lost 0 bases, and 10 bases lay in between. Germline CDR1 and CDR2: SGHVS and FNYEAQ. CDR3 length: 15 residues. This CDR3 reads CASTPDSSYNSPLHF. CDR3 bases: TGTGCCAGCACCCCTGACAGCTCCTATAATTCACCCCTCCACTTT.

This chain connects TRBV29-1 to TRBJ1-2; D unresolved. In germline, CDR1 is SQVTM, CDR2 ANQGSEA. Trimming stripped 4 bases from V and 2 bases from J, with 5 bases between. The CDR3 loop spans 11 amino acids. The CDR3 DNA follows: TGCAGCGTTGGGCCAAACTATGGCTACACCTTC. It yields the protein CSVGPNYGYTF.

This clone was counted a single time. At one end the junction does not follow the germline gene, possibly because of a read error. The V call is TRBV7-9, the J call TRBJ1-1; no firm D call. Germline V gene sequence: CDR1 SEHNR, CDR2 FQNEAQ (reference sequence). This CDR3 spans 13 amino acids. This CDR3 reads CASSLYGNAEAFF. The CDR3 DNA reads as TGTGCCAGCAGCTTATACGGGAACGCTGAAGCTTTCTTT.

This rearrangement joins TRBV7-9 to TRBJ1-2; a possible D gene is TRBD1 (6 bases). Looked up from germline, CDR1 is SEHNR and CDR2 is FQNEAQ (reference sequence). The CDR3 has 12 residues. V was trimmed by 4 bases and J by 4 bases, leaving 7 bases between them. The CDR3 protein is CASSSTGYGYTF. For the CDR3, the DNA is TGTGCCAGCAGCTCGACAGGCTATGGCTACACCTTC. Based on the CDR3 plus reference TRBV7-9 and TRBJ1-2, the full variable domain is DTGVSQNPRHKITKRGQNVTFRCDPISEHNRLYWYRQTLGQGPEFLTYFQNEAQLEKSRLLSDRFSAERPKGSFSTLEIQRTEQGDSAMYLCASSSTGYGYTFGSGTRLTVV.

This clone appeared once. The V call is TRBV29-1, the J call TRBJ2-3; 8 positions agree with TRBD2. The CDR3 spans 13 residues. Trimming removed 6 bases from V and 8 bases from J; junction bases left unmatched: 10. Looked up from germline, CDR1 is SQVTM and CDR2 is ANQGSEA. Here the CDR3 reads CSVADESGSTQYF. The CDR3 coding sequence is TGCAGCGTCGCCGACGAGAGCGGGAGTACGCAGTATTTT.

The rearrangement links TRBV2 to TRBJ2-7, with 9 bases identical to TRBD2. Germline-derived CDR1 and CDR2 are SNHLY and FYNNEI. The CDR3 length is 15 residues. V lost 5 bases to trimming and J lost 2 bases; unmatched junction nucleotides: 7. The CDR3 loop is CASSLRVAGAYEQYF. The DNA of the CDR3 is TGTGCCAGCAGTCTTCGGGTAGCGGGAGCCTACGAGCAGTACTTC.

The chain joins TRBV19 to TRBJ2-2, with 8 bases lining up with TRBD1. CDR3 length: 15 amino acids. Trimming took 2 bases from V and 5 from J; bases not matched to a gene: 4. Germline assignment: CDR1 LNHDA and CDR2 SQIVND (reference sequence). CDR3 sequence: CASSITRQGTGELFF. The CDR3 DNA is TGTGCCAGTAGTATAACCCGACAGGGGACCGGGGAGCTGTTTTTT.

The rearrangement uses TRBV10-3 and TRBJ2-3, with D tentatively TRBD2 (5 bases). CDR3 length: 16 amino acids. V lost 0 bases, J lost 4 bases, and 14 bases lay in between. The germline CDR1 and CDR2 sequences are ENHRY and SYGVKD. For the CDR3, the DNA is TGTGCCATCAGTGAGTCGTGGGAGAGGAGCCCAGATACGCAGTATTTT. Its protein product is CAISESWERSPDTQYF.

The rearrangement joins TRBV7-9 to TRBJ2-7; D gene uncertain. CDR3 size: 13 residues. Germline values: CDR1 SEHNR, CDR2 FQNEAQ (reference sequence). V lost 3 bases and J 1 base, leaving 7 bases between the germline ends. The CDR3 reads CASSFPQSYEQYF. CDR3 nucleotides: TGTGCCAGCAGCTTTCCCCAGTCCTACGAGCAGTACTTC.

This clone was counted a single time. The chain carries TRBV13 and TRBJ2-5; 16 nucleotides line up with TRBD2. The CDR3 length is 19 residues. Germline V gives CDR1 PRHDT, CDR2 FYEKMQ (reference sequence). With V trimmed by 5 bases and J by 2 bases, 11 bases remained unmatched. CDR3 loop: CASSIAGTSGGAQQETQYF. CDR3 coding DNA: TGTGCCAGCAGCATCGCCGGGACTAGCGGGGGGGCCCAACAAGAGACCCAGTACTTC.

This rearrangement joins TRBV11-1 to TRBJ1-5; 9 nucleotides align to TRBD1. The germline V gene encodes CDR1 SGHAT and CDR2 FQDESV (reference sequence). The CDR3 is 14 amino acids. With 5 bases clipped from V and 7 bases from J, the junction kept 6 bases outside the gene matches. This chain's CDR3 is CASSRGQGTQPQHF. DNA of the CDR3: TGTGCCAGCAGCAGGGGACAGGGAACCCAGCCCCAGCATTTT.

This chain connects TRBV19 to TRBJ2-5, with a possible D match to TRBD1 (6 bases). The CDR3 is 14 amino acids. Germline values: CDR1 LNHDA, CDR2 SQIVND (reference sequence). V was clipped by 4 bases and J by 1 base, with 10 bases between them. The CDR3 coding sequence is TGTGCCAGTAGTACCCGACAGGTCCAAGAGACCCAGTACTTC. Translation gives CASSTRQVQETQYF.

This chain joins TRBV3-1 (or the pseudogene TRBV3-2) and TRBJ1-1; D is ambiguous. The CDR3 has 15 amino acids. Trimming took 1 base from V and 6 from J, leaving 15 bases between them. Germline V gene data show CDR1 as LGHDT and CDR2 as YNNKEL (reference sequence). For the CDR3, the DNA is TGTGCCAGCAGCCAAGTAACACTACCGTCTTCTGAAGCTTTCTTT. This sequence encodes CASSQVTLPSSEAFF.